The 23 T cell receptor beta chains below come from one sample, sequenced in a study of T cell responses to AZD1222 COVID-19 vaccine. Sequencing was performed with immunoSEQ multiplex PCR; in TCRdb, only in-frame clones are kept and a portion is missing. Here the sample spans 150,000 or so clones, roughly 88% being singletons. Here the sequenced sample was peripheral blood, taken 28 days after the second AZD1222 dose. The receptor source for this set is an adult who received the AZD1222 COVID-19 vaccine.

The chain joins TRBV7-9 to TRBJ1-2, with TRBD1 as a possible D gene (5 bases). Trimming cost V 5 bases and J 4 bases, with 14 bases left between them. Germline CDR1 reads SEHNR; CDR2 reads FQNEAQ (reference sequence). This CDR3 contains 14 residues. CDR3 protein: CASSPQTALYGYTF. The CDR3 DNA reads as TGTGCCAGCAGCCCGCAGACAGCCCTCTATGGCTACACCTTC.

This rearrangement joins TRBV3-1 (or the pseudogene TRBV3-2) to TRBJ2-4, with 10 bases aligning to TRBD2. Germline V CDR1 and CDR2: LGHDT, YNNKEL (reference sequence). The CDR3 spans 20 residues. Trimming at V came to 0 bases and at J to 4 bases, leaving 15 bases not matched to a gene. The CDR3 coding sequence is TGTGCCAGCAGCCAAGAAAGAGTAGCGGGGGGACTAAACCTTAAAAACATTCAGTACTTC. It is translated as CASSQERVAGGLNLKNIQYF.

The rearrangement joins TRBV5-8 to TRBJ2-2; D may correspond to TRBD1 or TRBD2 (6 bases each). CDR3 length: 14 residues. Germline CDR1 is SGHTS and CDR2 is YDEGEE. V was shortened by 5 bases and J by 4 bases, with 12 bases between the two germline ends. The CDR3 is CASSRGRVTGELFF. The CDR3 DNA is TGTGCCAGCAGTCGGGGGCGGGTCACCGGGGAGCTGTTTTTT.

The chain uses TRBV24-1 and TRBJ2-7; D is uncertain. The V gene lost 4 bases and the J gene lost 7 bases, with 7 bases spanning the gap. This CDR3 is built from 11 residues. Germline V CDR1 and CDR2: KGHDR, SFDVKD. The CDR3, as DNA: TGTGCCACCAGTGAACGAGATGAGCAGTACTTC. Its translation is CATSERDEQYF.

The chain carries TRBV27 and TRBJ2-7; D not certain. This CDR3 contains 14 residues. V shed 6 bases and J shed 2 bases, with 14 bases lying between them. Germline-derived CDR1 and CDR2 are MNHEY and SMNVEV (reference sequence). CDR3 sequence (DNA): TGTGCCAGCAGACCGTCTATGCGAACCTACGAGCAGTACTTC. This encodes CASRPSMRTYEQYF.

The J gene is TRBJ1-2, the V gene TRBV6-5, with D possibly TRBD1 on 6 matching bases. V was pared by 5 bases and J by 7 bases, with 11 bases between. Germline V gene lookup returns CDR1 MNHEY and CDR2 SVGAGI. CDR3 length: 12 residues. This CDR3 is CASSPRDTGYTF. The CDR3 DNA reads as TGTGCCAGCAGTCCACGGGACACTGGCTACACCTTC.

The CDR3 coding sequence is TGTGCCAGCAGCTCTCAGCGGGGGAGGAATGAGCAGTTCTTC. It codes for CASSSQRGRNEQFF. The chain uses TRBV13 and TRBJ2-1; 8 nucleotides align to TRBD2. The CDR3 is made up of 14 amino acids. Germline-derived CDR1 and CDR2 are PRHDT and FYEKMQ (reference sequence). Unmatched junction bases numbered 6, after V lost 4 bases and J lost 7 bases. Using reference TRBV13 and TRBJ2-1 for the parts outside the CDR3, the full variable domain is AAGVIQSPRHLIKEKRETATLKCYPIPRHDTVYWYQQGPGQDPQFLISFYEKMQSDKGSIPDRFSAQQFSDYHSELNMSSLELGDSALYFCASSSQRGRNEQFFGPGTRLTVL.

This chain's CDR3 is CASSLNREVSANGYTF. DNA of the CDR3: TGTGCCAGCAGCTTAAACAGGGAGGTTAGCGCCAATGGCTACACCTTC. This chain joins TRBV5-4 and TRBJ1-2; D is perhaps TRBD1 (6 bases). The V gene lost 2 bases and the J gene lost 6 bases, with 20 bases spanning the gap. The CDR3 is 16 amino acids. Germline V gene lookup returns CDR1 SGHNT and CDR2 YYREEE (reference sequence).

This chain links TRBV7-2 with TRBJ1-1; a weak D match, TRBD1 (5 bases). The CDR3 consists of 15 residues. V lost 3 bases, J lost 1 base, and 12 bases lay in between. Germline lookup yields CDR1 SGHTA and CDR2 FQGNSA. CDR3 in amino acids: CASSFGARGNTEAFF. For the CDR3, the DNA is TGTGCCAGCAGCTTTGGGGCTAGGGGGAACACTGAAGCTTTCTTT.

The chain links TRBV6-5 to TRBJ2-3; D may match TRBD1 or TRBD2 (5 bases each). The CDR3 covers 14 residues. V lost 6 bases and J 6 bases, leaving 16 bases between the germline ends. The germline gives CDR1 MNHEY, CDR2 SVGAGI. The DNA of the CDR3 is TGTGCCAGCAGGTCGGGACCCCGGTCGGATACGCAGTATTTT. Its protein product is CASRSGPRSDTQYF.

This chain connects TRBV5-1 to TRBJ2-1; a weak D match, TRBD2 (6 bases). The V gene's germline CDR1 is SGHRS and CDR2 YFSETQ. V was clipped by 3 bases and J by 3 bases, with 13 bases between them. This CDR3 has 15 residues. DNA of the CDR3: TGCGCCAGCAGCTGGGGAGGCCCCCGCTACAATGAGCAGTTCTTC. Translating gives CASSWGGPRYNEQFF.

The V gene is TRBV6-6, the J gene TRBJ2-5; tentatively, D is TRBD1 or TRBD2 (5 bases each). CDR3 length: 15 amino acids. V was trimmed by 0 bases and J by 0 bases, leaving 8 bases between them. Germline CDR1 MNHNY, CDR2 SVGAGI (reference sequence). The CDR3 DNA is TGTGCCAGCAGTTACTCGCGAGGGGACCAAGAGACCCAGTACTTC. Amino acid sequence: CASSYSRGDQETQYF.

On this clone itself: The same CDR3 also results from other DNA sequences found in this sample. CDR3 coding DNA: TGTGCCAGCAGTGGACAGGGTTACGGCTACACCTTC. Protein product: CASSGQGYGYTF. This chain joins TRBV2 and TRBJ1-2, with 7 nucleotides matching TRBD1. The CDR3 is made up of 12 amino acids. The germline V gene encodes CDR1 SNHLY and CDR2 FYNNEI. V dropped 4 bases and J dropped 8; count of bases not matched to a gene: 4. Drawing the rest from reference TRBV2 and TRBJ1-2, the complete variable domain is EPEVTQTPSHQVTQMGQEVILRCVPISNHLYFYWYRQILGQKVEFLVSFYNNEISEKSEIFDDQFSVERPDGSNFTLKIRSTKLEDSAMYFCASSGQGYGYTFGSGTRLTVV.

The chain combines TRBV27 with TRBJ2-2; 8 bases line up with TRBD2. J lost 6 bases, V lost 3 bases, and 6 bases had no gene match. The CDR3 spans 15 residues. The germline V gene encodes CDR1 MNHEY and CDR2 SMNVEV (reference sequence). This chain's CDR3 is CASSLIGGAPGELFF. DNA for the CDR3: TGTGCCAGCAGTTTGATCGGGGGGGCCCCCGGGGAGCTGTTTTTT.

CDR3 DNA sequence: TGTGCCAGCAGTTACGGACAGGGGGACAATCAGCCCCAGCATTTT. It is translated as CASSYGQGDNQPQHF. The gene calls are TRBV6-6 and TRBJ1-5; the match to TRBD1 covers 10 bases. The CDR3 loop spans 15 amino acids. CDR1 and CDR2 (germline): MNHNY, SVGAGI (reference sequence). J was trimmed by 3 bases and V by 2 bases; bases with no gene match: 1.

The chain has TRBV5-1 and TRBJ1-1; D gene unclear. CDR1 is SGHRS, CDR2 YFSETQ, per germline. Trimming took off 0 bases at V and 0 bases at J, with 9 bases between the two ends. This CDR3 is built from 15 residues. The CDR3 is CASSLGVGLNTEAFF. In nucleotides, the CDR3 is TGCGCCAGCAGCTTGGGTGTAGGCTTGAACACTGAAGCTTTCTTT. The variable domain in full, with the rest retrieved from reference TRBV5-1 and TRBJ1-1, is KAGVTQTPRYLIKTRGQQVTLSCSPISGHRSVSWYQQTPGQGLQFLFEYFSETQRNKGNFPGRFSGRQFSNSRSEMNVSTLELGDSALYLCASSLGVGLNTEAFFGQGTRLTVV.

The chain couples TRBV11-2 to TRBJ2-7; no clear D. V was pared by 2 bases and J by 3 bases, with 11 bases between. Germline loops: CDR1 SGHAT, CDR2 FQNNGV. CDR3 length: 14 residues. CDR3 region: CASSLNSAYYEQYF. Written as DNA, the CDR3 is TGTGCCAGCAGCTTAAACTCGGCTTACTACGAGCAGTACTTC.

The chain is built from TRBV18 and TRBJ1-6; no definite D call. V gave up 3 bases and J gave up 4 bases, with 10 bases separating them. Germline CDR1 reads KGHSH; CDR2 reads LQKENI. This CDR3 region has 15 residues. The CDR3 nucleotides read TGTGCCAGCTCACCCAGGCGGGAGTATAATTCACCCCTCCACTTT. This translates into CASSPRREYNSPLHF.

Only a few counts were recorded for this clone. The sample has other DNA sequences that encode this CDR3 too. This chain joins TRBV3-1 (or the pseudogene TRBV3-2) and TRBJ1-2; 9 bases are shared with TRBD1. CDR1 is LGHDT and CDR2 is YNNKEL in the germline V gene (reference sequence). The CDR3 extends over 13 amino acids. The trim removed 3 bases at V and 4 bases at J, leaving 0 bases unmatched. Here the CDR3 DNA reads TGTGCCAGCAGCCAGGACAGGGGCTATGGCTACACCTTC. It encodes CASSQDRGYGYTF.

This clone was observed a single time. The chain is built from TRBV6-5 and TRBJ1-2, with D unresolved. This CDR3 region has 13 residues. In germline, CDR1 is MNHEY, CDR2 SVGAGI. The V end lost 0 bases, the J end lost 7 bases, and 9 bases lay between the germline ends. The CDR3 region is CASSYSRLGGYTF. The CDR3 coding sequence is TGTGCCAGCAGTTACTCCAGGCTCGGTGGCTACACCTTC.

The genes are TRBV18 and TRBJ2-7; no firm D call. There are 12 residues in the CDR3. Germline V gene data show CDR1 as KGHSH and CDR2 as LQKENI. V was pared by 3 bases and J by 6 bases, with 9 bases between. The CDR3 region has the DNA TGTGCCAGCTCACCGGGGTGGCGCGAGCAGTACTTC. Translating it yields CASSPGWREQYF. Full variable domain (rest looked up from reference TRBV18 and TRBJ2-7): NAGVMQNPRHLVRRRGQEARLRCSPMKGHSHVYWYRQLPEEGLKFMVYLQKENIIDESGMPKERFSAEFPKEGPSILRIQQVVRGDSAAYFCASSPGWREQYFGPGTRLTVT.

This clone was recorded only once. The chain carries TRBV28 and TRBJ2-5, with D tentatively TRBD2 (6 bases). Germline values: CDR1 MDHEN, CDR2 SYDVKM. The CDR3 loop spans 13 amino acids. V dropped 7 bases and J dropped 4 bases, with 13 bases sitting between them. CDR3 amino acids: CASTSEGRETQYF. CDR3 DNA: TGTGCCAGCACATCGGAGGGCCGAGAGACCCAGTACTTC.

The chain employs TRBV28 and TRBJ2-4; D may match TRBD1 or TRBD2 (5 bases each). Trimming took off 6 bases at V and 11 bases at J, with 23 bases between the two ends. The CDR3 runs to 15 residues. Germline V CDR1 and CDR2: MDHEN, SYDVKM. CDR3 in DNA: TGTGCCAGCAGCCCCCTTTCACCTCAGGGAGACCTTCAGTACTTC. This codes for CASSPLSPQGDLQYF.